These T cell receptor beta chains were read from a single sample in a study of radiotherapy plus CTLA-4 blockade in lung cancer. Repertoires were generated with immunoSEQ multiplex PCR, while TCRdb's copy carries only in-frame clones and drops some. The table has over 30,000 clones, roughly 73% seen once. The sequencing here drew on peripheral blood, taken from a patient treated with radiotherapy plus ipilimumab. The receptors come from a human donor with non-small cell lung cancer that progressed on radiotherapy plus ipilimumab. CDR3s include the opening cysteine and the closing phenylalanine or tryptophan. A D gene is named only where the DNA matches it firmly.

d_gene | j_gene | v_gene | CDR3aa
TRBD2 | TRBJ2-3 | TRBV5-1 | CASSSGGGRITGTDTQYF
TRBD1 | TRBJ1-2 | TRBV18 | CASSLGTGYGYTF
- | TRBJ1-1 | TRBV5-1 | CASSLEGRPTEAFF
TRBD1 | TRBJ2-7 | TRBV30 | CAFAALVGQGPYEQYF
- | TRBJ2-7 | TRBV5-1 | CASSLEDSSKGYEQYF
TRBD1 | TRBJ1-2 | TRBV13 | CASSLAGQSNYGYTF
TRBD1 | TRBJ2-7 | TRBV6-5 | CASGETGSIYEQYF
- | TRBJ2-3 | TRBV5-1 | CASSLSTSTDTQYF
TRBD1 | TRBJ1-2 | TRBV7-2 | CASSLREGGAYGYTF
- | TRBJ1-2 | TRBV6-5 | CASSYSGVGVTYGYTF
- | TRBJ2-3 | TRBV27 | CASSLFHSSTDTQYF
- | TRBJ1-4 | TRBV19 | CASSIRDPEKLFF
- | TRBJ1-3 | TRBV5-1 | CASSDTPQGAGNTIYF
- | TRBJ1-1 | TRBV4-3 | CASSQSGRGTEAFF
TRBD1 | TRBJ1-1 | TRBV5-8 | CASSPGTGWENTEAFF
- | TRBJ1-5 | TRBV7-9 | CASSSEASNQPQHF
TRBD2 | TRBJ2-3 | TRBV5-1 | CASSWNSGASTDTQYF
- | TRBJ1-1 | TRBV5-4 | CASSRYTQGNTEAFF
- | TRBJ2-3 | TRBV5-6 | CASRLTDTQYF
- | TRBJ2-7 | TRBV28 | CASSFAGLYSYEQYF
- | TRBJ2-1 | TRBV9 | CASSVAQGLYNEQFF
TRBD2 | TRBJ2-5 | TRBV6-5 | CASTQGAGLQETQYF
TRBD1 | TRBJ2-2 | TRBV5-1 | CASSSGQGRTGELFF
TRBD2 | TRBJ2-5 | TRBV11-2 | CASSLDQFERGGIETQYF
- | TRBJ2-2 | TRBV5-4 | CASRRLGGGSGELFF
TRBD1 | TRBJ1-5 | TRBV4-1 | CASSPWGQGINQPQHF
- | TRBJ2-6 | TRBV19 | CASTGAGANVLTF
- | TRBJ1-6 | TRBV19 | CASSTGRSPLHF
TRBD2 | TRBJ2-1 | TRBV6-1 | CASSELAGGQVEQFF
- | TRBJ1-5 | TRBV19 | CASKGRDNQPQHF
- | TRBJ2-7 | TRBV7-9 | CASSSLRAPYEQYF
TRBD2 | TRBJ2-1 | TRBV4-3 | CASSPRERGDEQFF
- | TRBJ2-2 | TRBV5-1 | CASSTRQDAGELFF
- | TRBJ1-1 | TRBV27 | CASRVDTSVLTGTEAFF
- | TRBJ1-1 | TRBV1 | CTSSPKRRNTEAFF
- | TRBJ2-1 | TRBV7-2 | CASGEGQSSYNEQFF
- | TRBJ1-5 | TRBV18 | CASSPAVFQPQHF
TRBD2 | TRBJ2-1 | TRBV19 | CASSKLAVYNEQFF
TRBD1 | TRBJ2-5 | TRBV18 | CASSQTGSGETQYF
TRBD1 | TRBJ1-2 | TRBV13 | CASSLGTDPPYGYTF
- | TRBJ2-1 | TRBV7-8 | CASTVDSSYNEQFF
TRBD2 | TRBJ2-4 | TRBV5-8 | CASSLWWTSGGANIQYF
TRBD1 | TRBJ1-1 | TRBV5-4 | CASSPDRVRGTEAFF
- | TRBJ1-1 | TRBV14 | CASSQTVVSVYFF
- | TRBJ2-5 | TRBV9 | CASSDERETQYF
- | TRBJ1-5 | TRBV9 | CASSVGATYEPQHF
TRBD2 | TRBJ2-7 | TRBV5-1 | CASSTGAGTSGGYEQYF
TRBD1 | TRBJ1-5 | TRBV18 | CASSRNPGTGLNQPQHF
TRBD1 | TRBJ2-3 | TRBV25-1 | CASTDRDRVVDTQYF
TRBD1 | TRBJ2-7 | TRBV19 | CASGTAVTGYYEQYF
TRBD1 | TRBJ1-5 | TRBV9 | CASSATGGNNQPQHF
- | TRBJ1-3 | TRBV4-1 | CASSQDRVAGNTIYF
- | TRBJ1-2 | TRBV5-1 | CASSPSGGINYGYTF
- | TRBJ2-3 | TRBV2 | CASSEGLARTDTQYF
- | TRBJ2-4 | TRBV7-9 | CASSLAPLDRLLAKNIQYF
TRBD1 | TRBJ1-1 | TRBV6-1 | CASSVGQGGTTEAFF
- | TRBJ2-5 | TRBV11-2 | CASSQDRGGQETQYF